A single sample is the source of the 26 T cell receptor beta chains below, sequenced in a study of cytomegalovirus exposure and HLA in healthy donors. Measured with immunoSEQ multiplex PCR; TCRdb has only the in-frame clones, and not every one. The sample includes approximately 240,000 clones, about nine tenths of them seen just once. Material: PBMCs. The receptor set was obtained from a woman under 30 in good health and CMV-seronegative.

In its sample, this clone was seen once. J is TRBJ1-5 and V is TRBV5-1; D gene ambiguous. The CDR3 extends over 13 amino acids. CDR1 and CDR2 (germline): SGHRS, YFSETQ. The ends were cut back, 0 bases at V and 7 bases at J, with 8 bases in the middle. The CDR3 loop reads CASSLDPGQPQHF. In DNA form, the CDR3 reads TGCGCCAGCAGCTTGGACCCGGGACAGCCCCAGCATTTT. The full variable domain, with the rest looked up from reference TRBV5-1 and TRBJ1-5, is KAGVTQTPRYLIKTRGQQVTLSCSPISGHRSVSWYQQTPGQGLQFLFEYFSETQRNKGNFPGRFSGRQFSNSRSEMNVSTLELGDSALYLCASSLDPGQPQHFGDGTRLSIL.

Only one count was recorded for this clone. The rearrangement links TRBV7-2 to TRBJ2-5; 9 bases agree with TRBD2. This CDR3 has 16 amino acids. J gave up 5 bases and V 4 bases, and 11 bases lay outside the gene matches. Per the germline V gene, CDR1 is SGHTA and CDR2 is FQGNSA. For the CDR3, the DNA is TGTGCCAGCAGCTCGACTAGCGGAGGGGGGTTGGAGACCCAGTACTTC. It is translated as CASSSTSGGGLETQYF.

The chain employs TRBV27 and TRBJ2-5, with TRBD2 as a possible D gene (6 bases). Germline CDR1 and CDR2: MNHEY and SMNVEV (reference sequence). The length of the CDR3 is 14 residues. Deletions cut 4 bases from V and 5 bases from J, with 14 bases between. The CDR3 region has the DNA TGTGCCAGCAGTTCCCAAACGGGAGTTGAGACCCAGTACTTC. Residues: CASSSQTGVETQYF.

The rearrangement joins TRBV7-2 to TRBJ2-4; 8 positions agree with TRBD1. The V gene end was trimmed by 5 bases and the J gene end by 6 bases; junction bases not matched to a gene: 9. CDR3 length: 15 amino acids. Germline V gene data show CDR1 as SGHTA and CDR2 as FQGNSA. The CDR3, as DNA: TGTGCCAGCAGCCCCAAAGGGACAGGTTTAAACATTCAGTACTTC. Its translation is CASSPKGTGLNIQYF.

The rearrangement joins TRBV4-1 to TRBJ2-7; 10 bases agree with TRBD2. The V and J ends lost 1 base and 0 bases, in that order; junction bases with no gene match: 6. The CDR3 is made up of 17 amino acids. Germline CDR1 MGHRA, CDR2 YSYEKL. The CDR3 DNA reads as TGCGCCAGCAGCCAAGGGACTAGCGGCTACTACTCCTACGAGCAGTACTTC. This codes for CASSQGTSGYYSYEQYF.

Concerning this clone: The same CDR3 can be traced to other DNA sequences in this sample. This rearrangement joins TRBV4-1 to TRBJ1-3, with D perhaps TRBD1 (6 bases). Germline values: CDR1 MGHRA, CDR2 YSYEKL. V was cut by 3 bases and J by 0 bases, with 15 bases left in between. This CDR3 has 17 residues. The CDR3 loop reads CASSQGWTAYSGNTIYF. The CDR3 nucleotides read TGCGCCAGCAGCCAGGGATGGACAGCTTACTCTGGAAACACCATATATTTT.

This sequence joins TRBV28 and TRBJ2-1; 9 bases are shared with TRBD1. CDR3 size: 15 residues. The J segment lost 3 bases and the V segment lost 6 bases, leaving 6 bases of the junction unmatched. Germline lookup yields CDR1 MDHEN and CDR2 SYDVKM. This CDR3 is CASRTQGAFYNEQFF. The CDR3 DNA sequence: TGTGCCAGCAGGACACAGGGGGCGTTCTACAATGAGCAGTTCTTC.

CDR3 coding DNA: TGCGCCAGCAGTGTACAGGGGTTAGACTATGGCTACACCTTC. Translated, it gives CASSVQGLDYGYTF. The rearrangement links TRBV10-2 to TRBJ1-2; the match to TRBD1 covers 7 bases. Germline trimming cut 4 bases from V and 3 bases from J; bases unmatched to any gene: 5. Germline V lookup: CDR1 WSHSY, CDR2 SAAADI. CDR3 length equals 14 residues.

This sequence joins TRBV2 and TRBJ2-2, with 8 positions matching TRBD1. Trimming at V came to 2 bases and at J to 1 base, leaving 9 bases not matched to a gene. The germline CDR1 and CDR2 sequences are SNHLY and FYNNEI. This CDR3 is built from 18 residues. The CDR3 DNA is TGTGCCAGCAGTGAAAAGGGGGTCAGGGGGCAGAACACCGGGGAGCTGTTTTTT. Its translation: CASSEKGVRGQNTGELFF.

This clone has just one count. The V and J genes are TRBV5-6 and TRBJ2-7; the D gene is possibly TRBD1 (6 bases). V was trimmed by 4 bases and J by 3 bases, leaving 14 bases between them. Germline CDR1 is SGHDT and CDR2 is YYEEEE. The CDR3 contains 14 residues. CDR3 amino acids: CASSIGQNNYEQYF. The CDR3 DNA reads as TGTGCCAGCAGCATTGGACAGAACAACTACGAGCAGTACTTC.

This clone was seen a single time. V usage is TRBV7-9 and J usage is TRBJ2-3; D remains ambiguous. The V gene lost 1 base and the J gene lost 6 bases, with 8 bases spanning the gap. The CDR3 runs 13 residues. The germline V gene has CDR1 SEHNR and CDR2 FQNEAQ (reference sequence). The CDR3 sequence is CASSLVSSDTQYF. CDR3 in DNA: TGTGCCAGCAGCTTAGTTTCATCCGATACGCAGTATTTT.

This clone was picked up a small number of times. The same CDR3 also results from other DNA sequences found in this sample. The chain employs TRBV18 and TRBJ2-7, with 11 bases aligning to TRBD1. Trimming at V came to 3 bases and at J to 5 bases, leaving 3 bases not matched to a gene. CDR3 length: 14 amino acids. Germline CDR1 KGHSH, CDR2 LQKENI. The DNA of the CDR3 is TGTGCCAGCTCACCCGGACAGGGGGCTCACGAGCAGTACTTC. This translates into CASSPGQGAHEQYF.

The chain carries TRBV28 and TRBJ1-3; D is uncertain. CDR3 length: 14 amino acids. Germline CDR1 MDHEN, CDR2 SYDVKM. Between the trimmed V and J ends, which lost 3 bases and 0 bases, there was a span of 6 bases. The CDR3 nucleotides are TGTGCCAGCAGTTTGGCTTCCTCTGGAAACACCATATATTTT. Protein product: CASSLASSGNTIYF.

This clone was recorded a few times. The chain uses TRBV10-1 and TRBJ1-1; 8 bases line up with TRBD1. Germline trimming cut 6 bases from V and 0 bases from J; bases unmatched to any gene: 6. The germline V gene encodes CDR1 WNHNN and CDR2 SYGVQD (reference sequence). The CDR3 extends over 15 amino acids. CDR3 nucleotides: TGCGCCAGCAGCTCAGGGGGCGCGATGAACACTGAAGCTTTCTTT. It is translated as CASSSGGAMNTEAFF.

This clone has more than one count but fewer than ten. The chain recombines TRBV19 with TRBJ1-2, with 7 positions matching TRBD1. J lost 7 bases, V lost 4 bases, and 6 bases had no gene match. Germline lookup yields CDR1 LNHDA and CDR2 SQIVND (reference sequence). The length of the CDR3 is 13 residues. CDR3 nucleotides: TGTGCCAGTAGTACTGACAGGGCCGGTGGCTACACCTTC. Translated, it gives CASSTDRAGGYTF. Drawing the rest from reference TRBV19 and TRBJ1-2, the complete variable domain is DGGITQSPKYLFRKEGQNVTLSCEQNLNHDAMYWYRQDPGQGLRLIYYSQIVNDFQKGDIAEGYSVSREKKESFPLTVTSAQKNPTAFYLCASSTDRAGGYTFGSGTRLTVV.

The chain combines TRBV5-1 with TRBJ1-3; maybe TRBD1 (6 bases). The V end lost 0 bases, the J end lost 4 bases, and 20 bases lay between the germline ends. The CDR3 length is 18 residues. Looked up from germline, CDR1 is SGHRS and CDR2 is YFSETQ. The CDR3 region has the DNA TGCGCCAGCAGCTTGGGGAGCGGGACACCTTCTTCGGGAAACACCATATATTTT. Translated, it gives CASSLGSGTPSSGNTIYF.

CDR3 bases: TGTGCCAGCAGCCAACTAGGGACTAGCGGCTCTAGCACAGATACGCAGTATTTT. As protein: CASSQLGTSGSSTDTQYF. The chain is built from TRBV4-2 and TRBJ2-3; 11 nucleotides match TRBD2. Germline lookup yields CDR1 LGHNA and CDR2 YNFKEQ. V shed 2 bases, J shed 0 bases, and the junction held 7 bases outside the gene matches. The CDR3 sequence is 18 residues long.

The genes are TRBV7-9 and TRBJ1-1; tentative D call: TRBD1 (5 bases). The CDR3 length is 14 residues. Germline-derived CDR1 and CDR2 are SEHNR and FQNEAQ (reference sequence). The germline V and J ends were trimmed by 5 bases and 4 bases, with 14 bases remaining between them. CDR3 residues: CASSPLTGVTEAFF. CDR3 nucleotides: TGTGCCAGCAGCCCCCTTACAGGTGTCACTGAAGCTTTCTTT.

The rearrangement uses TRBV28 and TRBJ1-3; the match to TRBD1 covers 10 bases. Germline values: CDR1 MDHEN, CDR2 SYDVKM. The junction had 4 bases not matched to a gene; V was cut back by 5 bases and J by 3 bases. CDR3 size: 15 residues. The CDR3 loop reads CASSTGTGVGNTIYF. CDR3 in DNA: TGTGCCAGCAGTACCGGGACAGGGGTTGGAAACACCATATATTTT.

The rearrangement joins TRBV2 to TRBJ2-3; TRBD1 is a possible D gene (5 bases). V gave up 3 bases and J gave up 0 bases, with 10 bases separating them. Germline-derived CDR1 and CDR2 are SNHLY and FYNNEI. There are 15 residues in the CDR3. The CDR3 here is CASSERTPSTDTQYF. Here the CDR3 DNA reads TGTGCCAGCAGTGAGAGGACACCTAGCACAGATACGCAGTATTTT.

This chain connects TRBV5-1 to TRBJ2-1; 12 positions agree with TRBD1. Germline loops: CDR1 SGHRS, CDR2 YFSETQ. CDR3 length: 16 residues. V gave up 0 bases and J gave up 12 bases; unmatched junction bases: 10. The DNA of the CDR3 is TGCGCCAGCAGCTTGGAACGGGGACAGGGGGCCTCCGGGCAGTTCTTC. This gives the protein CASSLERGQGASGQFF.

The gene calls are TRBV5-1 and TRBJ2-7; 8 bases map to TRBD2. The CDR3 is made up of 15 amino acids. J was trimmed by 3 bases and V by 2 bases; bases with no gene match: 7. From germline, CDR1 is SGHRS and CDR2 YFSETQ. CDR3: CASSFDRTSSYEQYF. DNA of the CDR3: TGCGCCAGCAGCTTCGATAGGACTAGCAGCTACGAGCAGTACTTC.

There are many counts of this clone. This chain uses TRBV14 with TRBJ2-7; TRBD1 matches at 10 bases. The CDR3 has 14 residues. CDR1 and CDR2 (germline): SGHDN, FVKESK. Trimming at V came to 4 bases and at J to 6 bases, leaving 6 bases not matched to a gene. CDR3 amino acids: CASSLDRGQIEQYF. The CDR3, as DNA: TGTGCCAGCAGCCTTGACAGGGGGCAAATCGAGCAGTACTTC.

This chain joins TRBV5-1 and TRBJ2-7; the match to TRBD2 covers 14 bases. CDR3 length: 15 residues. The V segment lost 4 bases and the J segment 5 bases; nucleotides outside the gene matches: 5. Germline V gene data show CDR1 as SGHRS and CDR2 as YFSETQ. The CDR3 sequence: CASSTGLAGADEQYF. Here the CDR3 DNA reads TGCGCCAGCAGCACGGGACTAGCGGGAGCCGACGAGCAGTACTTC.

The V gene is TRBV9, the J gene TRBJ1-6; TRBD1 aligns across 7 bases. V gave up 6 bases and J gave up 5 bases; unmatched junction bases: 5. This CDR3 comprises 14 residues. Germline V CDR1 and CDR2: SGDLS, YYNGEE. The CDR3 protein is CASNPRGDNSPLHF. DNA of the CDR3: TGTGCCAGCAACCCCAGGGGGGATAATTCACCCCTCCACTTT.

This clone was counted a single time. The chain has TRBV30 and TRBJ2-2; TRBD2 matches at 8 bases. This CDR3 has 17 amino acids. Unmatched junction bases numbered 9, after V lost 2 bases and J lost 1 base. Germline loops: CDR1 GTSNPN, CDR2 SVGIG (reference sequence). CDR3 in amino acids: CAWSRGSGSQNTGELFF. For the CDR3, the DNA is TGTGCCTGGAGTCGAGGGAGCGGGAGCCAGAACACCGGGGAGCTGTTTTTT.